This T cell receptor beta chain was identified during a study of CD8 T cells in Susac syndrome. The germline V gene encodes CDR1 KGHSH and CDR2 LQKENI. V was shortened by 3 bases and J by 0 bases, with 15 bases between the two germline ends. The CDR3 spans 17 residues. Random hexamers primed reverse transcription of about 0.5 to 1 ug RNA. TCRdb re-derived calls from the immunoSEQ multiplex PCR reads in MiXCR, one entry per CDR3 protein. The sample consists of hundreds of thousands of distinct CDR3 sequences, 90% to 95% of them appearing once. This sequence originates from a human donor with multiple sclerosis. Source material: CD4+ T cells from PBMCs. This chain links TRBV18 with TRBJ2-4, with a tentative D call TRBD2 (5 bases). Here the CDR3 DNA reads TGTGCCAGCTCACCTTTGAGAGCGGATATAGCCAAAAACATTCAGTACTTC. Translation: CASSPLRADIAKNIQYF.